The next 9 T cell receptor beta chains were all read from a single sample in a study of OX40 agonist ivuxolimab in advanced cancers. Sequencing used immunoSEQ multiplex PCR; TCRdb keeps in-frame clones, though not all of them. The repertoire holds about 52,000 clones, with roughly nine tenths as singletons. The specimen comprised CD4+ or CD8+ T cells sorted from blood, sampled in a trial of the OX40 agonist ivuxolimab. The receptors derive from an adult with an advanced solid tumor such as melanoma, head and neck, liver or kidney cancer.

V is TRBV5-1 and J is TRBJ1-2; 10 bases line up with TRBD1. Germline CDR1 and CDR2: SGHRS and YFSETQ. Trimming at V came to 4 bases and at J to 2 bases, leaving 2 bases not matched to a gene. The CDR3 covers 14 residues. The CDR3 DNA reads as TGCGCCAGCAGCGAGGGACAGGGGAACTATGGCTACACCTTC. Translating it yields CASSEGQGNYGYTF.

This chain joins TRBV7-8 and TRBJ2-2; maybe TRBD2 (7 bases). Between the trimmed V and J ends, which lost 7 bases and 4 bases, there was a span of 19 bases. Germline-derived CDR1 and CDR2 are SGHVS and FQNEAQ. This CDR3 contains 16 residues. The DNA of the CDR3 is TGTGCCAGCATCTCAATGGGAGGGGGGAGCACCGGGGAGCTGTTTTTT. Protein sequence: CASISMGGGSTGELFF.

V gene TRBV7-6 combines with J gene TRBJ2-7; TRBD2 aligns across 10 bases. The CDR3 has 15 amino acids. The germline gives CDR1 SGHVS, CDR2 FNYEAQ. Trimming took 5 bases from V and 2 from J; bases not matched to a gene: 6. The CDR3 nucleotides read TGTGCCAGCAGCATTACTAGCGGGGCTCCCTACGAGCAGTACTTC. It encodes CASSITSGAPYEQYF.

The rearrangement links TRBV6-5 to TRBJ1-1, with D hard to call. Per the germline V gene, CDR1 is MNHEY and CDR2 is SVGAGI. Trimming took off 6 bases at V and 5 bases at J, with 13 bases between the two ends. The CDR3 extends over 13 amino acids. CDR3 nucleotide sequence: TGTGCCAGCAGCCCCCGCTTGGGAACTGAAGCTTTCTTT. As protein: CASSPRLGTEAFF.

Of note for this clone: The junction differs from germline at one of its ends, possibly a read error. As DNA, the CDR3 is TGTGCCAGCAGTTATGGGGGGTCAGGCGCATACTCGTTC. Translated: CASSYGGSGAYSF. The chain combines TRBV27 with TRBJ1-2, with D possibly being TRBD1 (5 bases). CDR3 length: 13 residues. Germline values: CDR1 MNHEY, CDR2 SMNVEV (reference sequence).

V usage is TRBV7-3 and J usage is TRBJ2-3, with D maybe TRBD1 (6 bases). The V gene's germline CDR1 is SGHTA and CDR2 FQGTGA. V lost 4 bases, J lost 1 base, and 12 bases lay in between. The CDR3 consists of 15 residues. CDR3 in DNA: TGTGCCAGCAGCTCAGGCAACAGGGGCACAGATACGCAGTATTTT. The encoded protein is CASSSGNRGTDTQYF.

The chain combines TRBV21-1 with TRBJ1-5. TRBV21-1 is noted as a pseudogene. The CDR3 is made up of 15 amino acids. The CDR3, as DNA: TGTGCCAGCAGCACAAGGATCCCACCCTATCAGCCCCAGCATTTT. It translates to CASSTRIPPYQPQHF.

This clone appeared a single time. The V gene is TRBV19, the J gene TRBJ2-2; the match to TRBD2 covers 7 bases. In germline, CDR1 is LNHDA, CDR2 SQIVND (reference sequence). J gave up 5 bases and V 5 bases, and 8 bases lay outside the gene matches. The CDR3 length is 15 residues. The CDR3 here is CASSPRGMGTGELFF. CDR3 DNA sequence: TGTGCCAGTAGTCCGCGGGGGATGGGGACCGGGGAGCTGTTTTTT.

Remarks on this clone: Within the sample, other DNA sequences also encode this same CDR3. The V and J genes are TRBV19 and TRBJ2-1; D is ambiguous. This CDR3 has 12 residues. V was shortened by 0 bases and J by 6 bases, with 3 bases between the two germline ends. CDR1 and CDR2 from the germline V gene are LNHDA and SQIVND (reference sequence). This CDR3 reads CASSIDRNEQFF. CDR3 DNA: TGTGCCAGTAGTATAGATCGCAATGAGCAGTTCTTC.